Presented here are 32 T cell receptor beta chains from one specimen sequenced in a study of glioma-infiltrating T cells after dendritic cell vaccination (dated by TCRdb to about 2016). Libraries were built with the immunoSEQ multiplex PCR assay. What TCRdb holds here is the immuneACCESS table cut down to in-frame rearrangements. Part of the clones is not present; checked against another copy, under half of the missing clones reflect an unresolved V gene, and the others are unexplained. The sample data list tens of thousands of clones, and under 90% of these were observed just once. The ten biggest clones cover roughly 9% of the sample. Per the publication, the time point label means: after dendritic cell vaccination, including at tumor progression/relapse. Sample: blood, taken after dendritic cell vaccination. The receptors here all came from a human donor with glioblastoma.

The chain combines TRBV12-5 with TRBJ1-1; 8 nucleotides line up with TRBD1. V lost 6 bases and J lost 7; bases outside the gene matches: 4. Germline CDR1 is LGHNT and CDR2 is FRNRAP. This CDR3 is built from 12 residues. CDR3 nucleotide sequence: TGTGCTAGTGGACCCGACAGGGGTGAAGCTTTCTTT. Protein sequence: CASGPDRGEAFF.

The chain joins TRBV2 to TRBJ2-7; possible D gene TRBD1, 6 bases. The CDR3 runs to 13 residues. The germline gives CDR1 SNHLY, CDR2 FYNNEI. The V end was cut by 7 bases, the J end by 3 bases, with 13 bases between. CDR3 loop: CASMLRDNYEQYF. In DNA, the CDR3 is TGTGCCAGCATGCTCCGGGACAACTACGAGCAGTACTTC.

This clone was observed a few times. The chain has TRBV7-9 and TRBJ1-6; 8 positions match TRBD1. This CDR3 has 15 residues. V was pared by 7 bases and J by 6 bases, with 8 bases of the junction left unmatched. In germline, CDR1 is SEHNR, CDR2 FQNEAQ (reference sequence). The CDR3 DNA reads TGTGCCAGCAAGAGACAGGGGTCCGTTAATTCACCCCTCCACTTT. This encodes CASKRQGSVNSPLHF.

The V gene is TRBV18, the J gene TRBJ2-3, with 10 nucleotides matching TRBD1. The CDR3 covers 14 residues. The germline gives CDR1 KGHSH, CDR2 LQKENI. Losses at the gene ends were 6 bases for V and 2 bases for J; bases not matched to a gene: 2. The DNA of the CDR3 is TGTGCCAGCTCCGGGACAGGGGTCACAGATACGCAGTATTTT. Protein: CASSGTGVTDTQYF.

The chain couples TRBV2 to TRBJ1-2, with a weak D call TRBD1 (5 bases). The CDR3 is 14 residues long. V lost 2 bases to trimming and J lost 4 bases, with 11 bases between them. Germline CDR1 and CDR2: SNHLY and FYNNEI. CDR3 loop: CASSESGEPYGYTF. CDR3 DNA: TGTGCCAGCAGTGAATCGGGGGAACCCTATGGCTACACCTTC.

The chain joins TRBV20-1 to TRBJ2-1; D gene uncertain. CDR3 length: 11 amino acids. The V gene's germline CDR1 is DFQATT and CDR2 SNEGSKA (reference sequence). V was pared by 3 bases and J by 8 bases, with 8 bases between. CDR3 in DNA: TGCAGTGCTAGGGGCCTCGATGAGCAGTTCTTC. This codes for CSARGLDEQFF.

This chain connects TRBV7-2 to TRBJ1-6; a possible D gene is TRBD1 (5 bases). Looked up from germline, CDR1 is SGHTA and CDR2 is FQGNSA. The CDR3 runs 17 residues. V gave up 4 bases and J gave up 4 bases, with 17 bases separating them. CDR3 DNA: TGTGCCAGCAGCTACACCGTGGGGCTTAGTTATAATTCACCCCTCCACTTT. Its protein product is CASSYTVGLSYNSPLHF.

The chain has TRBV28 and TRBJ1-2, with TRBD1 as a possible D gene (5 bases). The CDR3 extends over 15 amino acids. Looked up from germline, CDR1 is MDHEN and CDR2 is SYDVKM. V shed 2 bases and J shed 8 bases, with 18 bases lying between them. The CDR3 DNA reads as TGTGCCAGCAGTTTAGCATTAGGGGTTGCTTGGGGCTACACCTTC. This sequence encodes CASSLALGVAWGYTF.

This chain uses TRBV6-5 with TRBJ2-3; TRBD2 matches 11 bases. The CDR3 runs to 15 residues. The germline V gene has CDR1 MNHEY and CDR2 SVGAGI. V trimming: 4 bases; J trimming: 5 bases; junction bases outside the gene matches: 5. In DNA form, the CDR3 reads TGTGCCAGCAGTTCTGCCGGGACTAGCGGAGATACGCAGTATTTT. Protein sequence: CASSSAGTSGDTQYF.

The DNA for the CDR3 is TGCGCCAGCAGCTTGTCCGGGACTAGCCACGAGCAGTACTTC. The encoded protein is CASSLSGTSHEQYF. This chain uses TRBV5-1 with TRBJ2-7, with 9 bases identical to TRBD2. CDR3 length: 14 residues. J was trimmed by 5 bases and V by 1 base; bases with no gene match: 4. From germline, CDR1 is SGHRS and CDR2 YFSETQ. Supplemented by reference TRBV5-1 and TRBJ2-7, the full variable domain reads KAGVTQTPRYLIKTRGQQVTLSCSPISGHRSVSWYQQTPGQGLQFLFEYFSETQRNKGNFPGRFSGRQFSNSRSEMNVSTLELGDSALYLCASSLSGTSHEQYFGPGTRLTVT.

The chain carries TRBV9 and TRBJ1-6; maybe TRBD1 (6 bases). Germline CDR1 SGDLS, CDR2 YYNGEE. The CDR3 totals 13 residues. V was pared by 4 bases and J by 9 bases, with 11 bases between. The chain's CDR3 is CASSIRTASPLHF. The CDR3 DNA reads TGTGCCAGCAGCATACGGACAGCTTCACCCCTCCACTTT.

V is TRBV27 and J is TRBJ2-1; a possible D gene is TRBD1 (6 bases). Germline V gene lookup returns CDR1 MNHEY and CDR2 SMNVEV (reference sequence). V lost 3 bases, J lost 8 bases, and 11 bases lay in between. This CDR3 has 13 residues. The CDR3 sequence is CASSFSRGHEQFF. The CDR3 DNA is TGTGCCAGCAGTTTCTCCAGGGGCCATGAGCAGTTCTTC.

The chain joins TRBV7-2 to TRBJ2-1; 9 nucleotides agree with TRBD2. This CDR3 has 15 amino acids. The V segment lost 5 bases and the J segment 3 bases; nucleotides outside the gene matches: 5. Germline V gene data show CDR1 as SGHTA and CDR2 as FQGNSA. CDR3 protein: CASSRGGVNYNEQFF. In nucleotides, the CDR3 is TGTGCCAGCAGCCGCGGGGGGGTTAACTACAATGAGCAGTTCTTC.

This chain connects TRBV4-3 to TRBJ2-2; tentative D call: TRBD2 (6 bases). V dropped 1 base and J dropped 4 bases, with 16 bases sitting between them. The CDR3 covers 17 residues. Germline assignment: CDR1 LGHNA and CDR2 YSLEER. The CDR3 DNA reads TGCGCCAGCAGCCAAGTGCCTACCGGGAGTTTCACCGGGGAGCTGTTTTTT. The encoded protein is CASSQVPTGSFTGELFF.

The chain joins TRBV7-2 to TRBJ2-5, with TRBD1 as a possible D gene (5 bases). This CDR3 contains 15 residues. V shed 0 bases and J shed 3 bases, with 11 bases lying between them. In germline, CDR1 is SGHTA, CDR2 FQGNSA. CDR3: CASSLAMTAKETQYF. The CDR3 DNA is TGTGCCAGCAGCTTAGCTATGACAGCGAAAGAGACCCAGTACTTC.

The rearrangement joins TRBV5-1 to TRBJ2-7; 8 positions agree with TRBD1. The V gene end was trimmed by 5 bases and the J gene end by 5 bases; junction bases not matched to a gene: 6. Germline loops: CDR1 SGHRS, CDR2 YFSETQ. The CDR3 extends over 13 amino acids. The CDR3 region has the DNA TGCGCCAGCAGAGGGGACAGGCAAGACGAGCAGTACTTC. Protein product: CASRGDRQDEQYF.

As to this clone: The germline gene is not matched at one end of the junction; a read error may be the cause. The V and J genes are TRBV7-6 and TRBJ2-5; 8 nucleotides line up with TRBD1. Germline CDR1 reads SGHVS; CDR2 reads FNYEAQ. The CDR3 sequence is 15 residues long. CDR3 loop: CASSVAGGAGETQYF. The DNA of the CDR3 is TGTGCCAGCAGCGTAGCAGGGGGCGCGGGGGAGACCCAGTACTTC. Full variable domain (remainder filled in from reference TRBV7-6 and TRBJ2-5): GAGVSQSPRYKVTKRGQDVALRCDPISGHVSLYWYRQALGQGPEFLTYFNYEAQQDKSGLPNDRFSAERPEGSISTLTIQRTEQRDSAMYRCASSVAGGAGETQYFGPGTRLLVL.

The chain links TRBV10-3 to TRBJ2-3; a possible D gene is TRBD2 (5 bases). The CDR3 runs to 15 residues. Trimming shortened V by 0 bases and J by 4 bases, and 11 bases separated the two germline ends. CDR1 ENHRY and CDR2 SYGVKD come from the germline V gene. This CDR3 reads CAISESASLADTQYF. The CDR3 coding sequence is TGTGCCATCAGTGAGTCGGCTAGCCTCGCAGATACGCAGTATTTT.

The CDR3 DNA follows: TGTGCCAGCAGCCGGGTAGGGCGGGAGGGGGATCAGCCCCAGCATTTT. Translation gives CASSRVGREGDQPQHF. The rearrangement joins TRBV4-2 to TRBJ1-5, with D perhaps matching TRBD1 (6 bases). V was pared by 4 bases and J by 5 bases, with 18 bases between. CDR1 is LGHNA and CDR2 is YNFKEQ in the germline V gene. The CDR3 length is 16 residues.

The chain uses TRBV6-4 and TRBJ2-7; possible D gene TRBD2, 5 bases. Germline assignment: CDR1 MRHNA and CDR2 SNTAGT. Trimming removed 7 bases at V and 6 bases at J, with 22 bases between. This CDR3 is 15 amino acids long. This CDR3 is CASTLSPRTRREQYF. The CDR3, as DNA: TGTGCCAGCACCCTTAGCCCCCGAACTAGGCGCGAGCAGTACTTC.

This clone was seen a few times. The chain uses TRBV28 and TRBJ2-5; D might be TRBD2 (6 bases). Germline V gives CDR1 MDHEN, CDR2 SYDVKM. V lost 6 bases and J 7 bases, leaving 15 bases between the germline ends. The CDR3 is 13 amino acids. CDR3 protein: CASSLGRGGTQYF. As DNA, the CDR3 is TGTGCCAGCAGCCTAGGACGGGGAGGGACCCAGTACTTC.

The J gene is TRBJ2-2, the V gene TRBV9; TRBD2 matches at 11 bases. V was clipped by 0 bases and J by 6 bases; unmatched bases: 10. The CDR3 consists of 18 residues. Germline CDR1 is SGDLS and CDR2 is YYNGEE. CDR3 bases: TGTGCCAGCAGCGTAGGGCTAGCGGGGGGTGTTCAGGCCGGGGAGCTGTTTTTT. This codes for CASSVGLAGGVQAGELFF.

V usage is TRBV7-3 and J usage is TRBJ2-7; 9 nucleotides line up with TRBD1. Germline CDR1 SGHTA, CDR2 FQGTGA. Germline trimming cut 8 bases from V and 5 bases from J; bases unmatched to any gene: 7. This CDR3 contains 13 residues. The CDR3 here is CASARTGDDEQYF. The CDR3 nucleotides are TGTGCCAGCGCGAGGACAGGGGACGACGAGCAGTACTTC.

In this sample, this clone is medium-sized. The DNA of the CDR3 is TGTGCCAGCAGCGAACGGGGGGGCCAGGAGAATGAGCAGTTCTTC. Protein product: CASSERGGQENEQFF. The chain carries TRBV9 and TRBJ2-1; 8 nucleotides agree with TRBD2. After removal of 3 bases from V and 7 bases from J, the junction contained 9 bases not matched to a gene. Germline V lookup: CDR1 SGDLS, CDR2 YYNGEE. CDR3 length: 15 amino acids.

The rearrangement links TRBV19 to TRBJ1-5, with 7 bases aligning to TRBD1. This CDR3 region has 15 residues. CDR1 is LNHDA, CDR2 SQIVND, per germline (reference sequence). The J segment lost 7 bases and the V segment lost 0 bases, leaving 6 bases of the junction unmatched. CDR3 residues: CASSIESGGGQPQHF. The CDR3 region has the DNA TGTGCCAGTAGTATAGAGTCAGGGGGTGGACAGCCCCAGCATTTT.

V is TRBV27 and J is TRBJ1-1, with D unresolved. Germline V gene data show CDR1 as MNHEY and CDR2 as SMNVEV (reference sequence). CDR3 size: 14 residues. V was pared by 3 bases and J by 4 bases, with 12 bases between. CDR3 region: CASSFAVGSTEAFF. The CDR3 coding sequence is TGTGCCAGCAGTTTCGCGGTTGGGAGCACTGAAGCTTTCTTT.

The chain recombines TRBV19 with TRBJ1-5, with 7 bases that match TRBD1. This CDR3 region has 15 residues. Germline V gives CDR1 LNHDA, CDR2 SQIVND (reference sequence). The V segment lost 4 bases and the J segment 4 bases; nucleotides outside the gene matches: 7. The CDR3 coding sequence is TGTGCCAGTAGTACCCCCGGGACAGATAATCAGCCCCAGCATTTT. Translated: CASSTPGTDNQPQHF.

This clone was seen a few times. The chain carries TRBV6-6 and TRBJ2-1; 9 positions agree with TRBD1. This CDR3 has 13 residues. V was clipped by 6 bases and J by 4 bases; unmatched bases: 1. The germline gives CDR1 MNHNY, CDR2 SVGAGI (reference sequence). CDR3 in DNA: TGTGCCAGCAGGGACAGGGGTTACAATGAGCAGTTCTTC. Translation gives CASRDRGYNEQFF.

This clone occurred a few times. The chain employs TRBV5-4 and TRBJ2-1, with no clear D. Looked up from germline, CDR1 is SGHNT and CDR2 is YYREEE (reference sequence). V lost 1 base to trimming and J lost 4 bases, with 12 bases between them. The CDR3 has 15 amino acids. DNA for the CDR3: TGTGCCAGCAGCTTGACTGGCGGCGGATACAATGAGCAGTTCTTC. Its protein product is CASSLTGGGYNEQFF.

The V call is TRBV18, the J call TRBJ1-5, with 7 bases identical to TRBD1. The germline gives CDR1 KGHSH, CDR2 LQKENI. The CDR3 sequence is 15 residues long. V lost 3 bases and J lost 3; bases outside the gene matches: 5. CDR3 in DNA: TGTGCCAGCTCACCGAGCAGGGGGAACAATCAGCCCCAGCATTTT. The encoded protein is CASSPSRGNNQPQHF.

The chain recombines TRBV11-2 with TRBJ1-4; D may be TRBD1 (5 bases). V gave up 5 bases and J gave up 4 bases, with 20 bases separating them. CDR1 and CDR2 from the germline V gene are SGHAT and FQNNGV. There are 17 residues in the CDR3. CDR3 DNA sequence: TGTGCCAGCAGCACCCGTGGGGGGTGGGGCGGTAATGAAAAACTGTTTTTT. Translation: CASSTRGGWGGNEKLFF.

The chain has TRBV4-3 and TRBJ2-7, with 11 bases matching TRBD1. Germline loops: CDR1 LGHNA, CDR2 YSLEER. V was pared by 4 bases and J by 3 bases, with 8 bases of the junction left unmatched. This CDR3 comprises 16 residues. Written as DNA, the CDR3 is TGCGCCAGCAGCCTTCGTACCGGGACAGGGGGCTACGAGCAGTACTTC. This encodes CASSLRTGTGGYEQYF.